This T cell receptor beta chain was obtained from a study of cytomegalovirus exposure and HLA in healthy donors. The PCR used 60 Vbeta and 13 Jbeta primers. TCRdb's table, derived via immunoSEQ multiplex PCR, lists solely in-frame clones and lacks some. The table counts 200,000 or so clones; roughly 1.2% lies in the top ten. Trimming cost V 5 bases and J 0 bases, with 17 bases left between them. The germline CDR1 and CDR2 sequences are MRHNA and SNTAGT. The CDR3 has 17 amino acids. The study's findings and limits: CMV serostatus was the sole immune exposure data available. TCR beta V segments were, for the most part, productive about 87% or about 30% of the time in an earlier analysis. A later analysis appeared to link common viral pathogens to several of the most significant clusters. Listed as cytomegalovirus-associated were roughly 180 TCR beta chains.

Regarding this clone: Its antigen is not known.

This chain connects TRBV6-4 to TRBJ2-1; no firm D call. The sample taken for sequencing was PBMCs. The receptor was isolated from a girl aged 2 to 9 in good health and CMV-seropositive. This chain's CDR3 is CASSPNPAPSSYNEQFF. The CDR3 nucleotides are TGTGCCAGCAGTCCAAACCCAGCGCCGAGCTCCTACAATGAGCAGTTCTTC.